One and the same sample provided the 26 T cell receptor beta chains below, sequenced in a study of blood T cell repertoires in COVID-19. Some clones are missing from TCRdb's copy, which holds only in-frame ones; the method was immunoSEQ multiplex PCR. The table includes some 220,000 clones, about four fifths detected once. The sample consisted of peripheral blood. These receptor sequences come from a woman aged 55-70 years with acute or convalescent COVID-19.

V and J are TRBV5-5 and TRBJ2-7, with 7 positions matching TRBD1. V shed 2 bases, J shed 2 bases, and the junction held 7 bases outside the gene matches. The CDR3 has 15 residues. CDR1 is SGHKS and CDR2 is YYEKEE in the germline V gene (reference sequence). CDR3 nucleotide sequence: TGTGCCAGCAGCTTAGGGGACAGTGGGACCTACGAGCAGTACTTC. Translating gives CASSLGDSGTYEQYF.

The chain has TRBV10-3 and TRBJ2-1; TRBD2 matches at 12 bases. The J segment lost 7 bases and the V segment lost 4 bases, leaving 11 bases of the junction unmatched. The CDR3 contains 17 residues. Germline V gene data show CDR1 as ENHRY and CDR2 as SYGVKD. The CDR3 loop reads CAISGTSGTPFGNEQFF. The CDR3 bases are TGTGCCATCAGTGGGACTAGCGGGACACCTTTCGGGAATGAGCAGTTCTTC.

The gene calls are TRBV19 and TRBJ2-2; 7 positions agree with TRBD1. The CDR3 is 16 residues long. V lost 6 bases and J lost 4; bases outside the gene matches: 11. The germline V gene encodes CDR1 LNHDA and CDR2 SQIVND (reference sequence). CDR3 region: CASREGAGGRTGELFF. The DNA for the CDR3 is TGTGCCAGTAGGGAAGGAGCAGGGGGTCGCACCGGGGAGCTGTTTTTT. Full variable domain (rest looked up from reference TRBV19 and TRBJ2-2): DGGITQSPKYLFRKEGQNVTLSCEQNLNHDAMYWYRQDPGQGLRLIYYSQIVNDFQKGDIAEGYSVSREKKESFPLTVTSAQKNPTAFYLCASREGAGGRTGELFFGEGSRLTVL.

The chain carries TRBV11-3 and TRBJ2-2, with D hard to call. CDR1 and CDR2 from the germline V gene are SGHNT and YENEEA. V was pared by 0 bases and J by 5 bases, with 7 bases between. The CDR3 totals 14 residues. CDR3 nucleotides: TGTGCCAGCAGCTTAGACCCACGGACCGGGGAGCTGTTTTTT. Translation gives CASSLDPRTGELFF. The variable domain in full, completed from reference TRBV11-3 and TRBJ2-2, reads EAGVVQSPRYKIIEKKQPVAFWCNPISGHNTLYWYLQNLGQGPELLIRYENEEAVDDSQLPKDRFSAERLKGVDSTLKIQPAELGDSAVYLCASSLDPRTGELFFGEGSRLTVL.

The rearrangement joins TRBV9 to TRBJ2-7, with D maybe TRBD1 (6 bases). With 5 bases removed from V and 0 bases from J, the gap between germline ends came to 15 bases. The length of the CDR3 is 15 residues. The germline V gene encodes CDR1 SGDLS and CDR2 YYNGEE. This chain's CDR3 is CASSGGHGYSYEQYF. The CDR3 coding sequence is TGTGCCAGCAGTGGGGGACACGGGTACTCCTACGAGCAGTACTTC.

This sequence joins TRBV7-9 and TRBJ1-3; 9 bases agree with TRBD1. The CDR3 is made up of 16 amino acids. Germline loops: CDR1 SEHNR, CDR2 FQNEAQ (reference sequence). V lost 0 bases and J lost 3; bases outside the gene matches: 3. CDR3 sequence: CASSLAGTGNGNTIYF. Here the CDR3 DNA reads TGTGCCAGCAGCTTAGCAGGGACAGGGAATGGAAACACCATATATTTT. Drawing the rest from reference TRBV7-9 and TRBJ1-3, the complete variable domain is DTGVSQNPRHKITKRGQNVTFRCDPISEHNRLYWYRQTLGQGPEFLTYFQNEAQLEKSRLLSDRFSAERPKGSFSTLEIQRTEQGDSAMYLCASSLAGTGNGNTIYFGEGSWLTVV.

The rearrangement uses TRBV5-1 and TRBJ2-7, with D perhaps TRBD1 (5 bases). Germline CDR1 SGHRS, CDR2 YFSETQ. CDR3 length: 15 residues. V lost 0 bases and J lost 4, with 14 bases in between. This CDR3 is CASSLGRGSLYEQYF. The CDR3, as DNA: TGCGCCAGCAGCTTGGGAAGGGGTAGTCTATACGAGCAGTACTTC.

The chain employs TRBV7-9 and TRBJ1-4, with D tentatively TRBD1 (6 bases). The CDR3 loop spans 13 amino acids. Trimming pared 2 bases from V and 10 bases from J, leaving 11 bases between. Germline loops: CDR1 SEHNR, CDR2 FQNEAQ (reference sequence). This CDR3 reads CASSLLQGGKLFF. Here the CDR3 DNA reads TGTGCCAGCAGCTTACTACAGGGCGGAAAACTGTTTTTT.

CDR3: CASSSGGAGNEQFF. CDR3 DNA: TGTGCCAGCAGCTCGGGGGGGGCGGGGAATGAGCAGTTCTTC. The genes are TRBV5-6 and TRBJ2-1; 8 bases are shared with TRBD2. Germline-derived CDR1 and CDR2 are SGHDT and YYEEEE. The junction had 6 bases not matched to a gene; V was cut back by 3 bases and J by 7 bases. The CDR3 covers 14 residues.

The chain employs TRBV5-8 and TRBJ1-5, with 7 nucleotides matching TRBD1. The germline V gene encodes CDR1 SGHTS and CDR2 YDEGEE. This CDR3 is 14 amino acids long. With V trimmed by 5 bases and J by 4 bases, 6 bases remained unmatched. CDR3 sequence: CASRWDSLNQPQHF. CDR3 DNA: TGTGCCAGCAGGTGGGACAGCTTAAATCAGCCCCAGCATTTT.

The rearrangement links TRBV10-3 to TRBJ1-5; 10 bases align to TRBD1. Germline V gives CDR1 ENHRY, CDR2 SYGVKD. There are 14 residues in the CDR3. V shed 5 bases and J 4 bases; nucleotides not matched to a gene: 2. The CDR3 nucleotides read TGTGCCATCAGTCGACAGGGGGCAAATCAGCCCCAGCATTTT. It codes for CAISRQGANQPQHF.

The chain employs TRBV5-4 and TRBJ2-2, with TRBD1 matching 7 bases. V trimming: 4 bases; J trimming: 4 bases; junction bases outside the gene matches: 4. The CDR3 covers 14 residues. Germline values: CDR1 SGHNT, CDR2 YYREEE (reference sequence). The CDR3 DNA reads TGTGCCAGCAGCCCGGGACAGTCCACCGGGGAGCTGTTTTTT. Residues: CASSPGQSTGELFF.

This rearrangement joins TRBV7-2 to TRBJ2-7; the D gene is possibly TRBD2 (5 bases). The CDR3 spans 13 residues. Germline CDR1 reads SGHTA; CDR2 reads FQGNSA. The V end was cut by 5 bases, the J end by 4 bases, with 12 bases between. Here the CDR3 DNA reads TGTGCCAGCAGCCAAAGCGGCCCATACGAGCAGTACTTC. Its translation: CASSQSGPYEQYF. The whole variable domain, remainder taken from reference TRBV7-2 and TRBJ2-7, is GAGVSQSPSNKVTEKGKDVELRCDPISGHTALYWYRQSLGQGLEFLIYFQGNSAPDKSGLPSDRFSAERTGGSVSTLTIQRTQQEDSAVYLCASSQSGPYEQYFGPGTRLTVT.

This chain uses TRBV5-4 with TRBJ2-7; TRBD2 matches 7 bases. Germline assignment: CDR1 SGHNT and CDR2 YYREEE (reference sequence). CDR3 length: 14 amino acids. V trimming: 2 bases; J trimming: 0 bases; junction bases outside the gene matches: 2. This CDR3 reads CASSFGLGSYEQYF. CDR3 nucleotides: TGTGCCAGCAGCTTTGGACTAGGCTCCTACGAGCAGTACTTC.

V gene TRBV6-1 combines with J gene TRBJ1-2; D is perhaps TRBD1 (6 bases). Trimming left V 2 bases short and J 10 bases short, with 17 bases between. The CDR3 contains 14 residues. Germline V gives CDR1 MNHNS, CDR2 SASEGT. This CDR3 is CASSESAVWGLYTF. The CDR3 DNA reads TGTGCCAGCAGTGAATCTGCCGTGTGGGGGCTCTACACCTTC.

The chain combines TRBV27 with TRBJ2-5, with no clear D. CDR1 is MNHEY and CDR2 is SMNVEV in the germline V gene (reference sequence). This CDR3 is built from 11 residues. V dropped 4 bases and J dropped 5 bases, with 5 bases sitting between them. CDR3 amino acids: CASSSGETQYF. The CDR3 bases are TGTGCCAGCAGTTCCGGTGAGACCCAGTACTTC.

The chain is built from TRBV5-1 and TRBJ2-7, with D tentatively TRBD2 (5 bases). V gave up 0 bases and J gave up 3 bases, with 13 bases separating them. CDR1 SGHRS and CDR2 YFSETQ come from the germline V gene. CDR3 length: 15 residues. The CDR3 bases are TGCGCCAGCAGCTTGGTTCCGGGGATGAGCTACGAGCAGTACTTC. Translation gives CASSLVPGMSYEQYF.

This chain connects TRBV7-8 to TRBJ1-6; 8 bases fit TRBD1. With 5 bases clipped from V and 9 bases from J, the junction kept 3 bases outside the gene matches. Germline values: CDR1 SGHVS, CDR2 FQNEAQ. This CDR3 is 13 amino acids long. The CDR3 region is CASSPGTGSPLHF. The CDR3 DNA reads TGTGCCAGCAGCCCGGGGACAGGTTCACCCCTCCACTTT.

The V gene is TRBV14, the J gene TRBJ2-2; 7 bases fit TRBD1. Per the germline V gene, CDR1 is SGHDN and CDR2 is FVKESK. The ends lost 0 bases at V and 1 base at J; junction bases unmatched: 8. This CDR3 spans 18 amino acids. The CDR3 reads CASSQELPGQENTGELFF. CDR3 DNA sequence: TGTGCCAGCAGCCAAGAGTTACCCGGACAGGAGAACACCGGGGAGCTGTTTTTT.

The chain uses TRBV11-2 and TRBJ2-7, with 7 bases matching TRBD2. Germline assignment: CDR1 SGHAT and CDR2 FQNNGV. J gave up 2 bases and V 0 bases, and 7 bases lay outside the gene matches. This CDR3 has 16 amino acids. CDR3 loop: CASSLDAGDFTYEQYF. The CDR3 coding sequence is TGTGCCAGCAGCTTAGACGCGGGGGACTTTACCTACGAGCAGTACTTC.

The V and J genes are TRBV3-1 (or the pseudogene TRBV3-2) and TRBJ2-7; weak D call: TRBD2 (5 bases). Trimming stripped 4 bases from V and 5 bases from J, with 12 bases between. CDR3 length: 13 amino acids. CDR1 and CDR2 (germline): LGHDT, YNNKEL (reference sequence). CDR3 sequence (DNA): TGTGCCAGCAGCCTAGTCCGAGGGAACGAGCAGTACTTC. Its translation: CASSLVRGNEQYF.

In DNA, the CDR3 is TGCGCCAGCACCAGCGGGGCGAACACCGGGGAGCTGTTTTTT. Translating gives CASTSGANTGELFF. The chain links TRBV5-1 to TRBJ2-2, with 7 positions matching TRBD2. The V and J ends lost 6 bases and 0 bases, in that order; junction bases with no gene match: 2. CDR3 length: 14 residues. Germline-derived CDR1 and CDR2 are SGHRS and YFSETQ.

The rearrangement uses TRBV18 and TRBJ2-7; TRBD1 agrees at 7 bases. Trimming cost V 0 bases and J 5 bases; bases outside gene matches: 7. The CDR3 extends over 15 amino acids. Germline CDR1 is KGHSH and CDR2 is LQKENI. This CDR3 reads CASSPPNRGKDEQYF. The CDR3 coding sequence is TGTGCCAGCTCACCACCTAACAGGGGCAAGGACGAGCAGTACTTC. The variable domain in full, with the rest retrieved from reference TRBV18 and TRBJ2-7, is NAGVMQNPRHLVRRRGQEARLRCSPMKGHSHVYWYRQLPEEGLKFMVYLQKENIIDESGMPKERFSAEFPKEGPSILRIQQVVRGDSAAYFCASSPPNRGKDEQYFGPGTRLTVT.

The chain employs TRBV29-1 and TRBJ2-1; 9 bases map to TRBD1. The germline CDR1 and CDR2 sequences are SQVTM and ANQGSEA. The CDR3 is made up of 17 amino acids. J gave up 0 bases and V 4 bases, and 10 bases lay outside the gene matches. CDR3 nucleotide sequence: TGCAGCGTTGTGGACAGGGGCTTGGGAAACTCCTACAATGAGCAGTTCTTC. It yields the protein CSVVDRGLGNSYNEQFF.

The gene calls are TRBV4-1 and TRBJ2-1; 7 nucleotides match TRBD2. The CDR3 runs to 16 residues. The V gene end was trimmed by 0 bases and the J gene end by 4 bases; junction bases not matched to a gene: 6. Germline assignment: CDR1 MGHRA and CDR2 YSYEKL. CDR3 DNA sequence: TGCGCCAGCAGCCAAGAACAAGCGGGGTCTTACAATGAGCAGTTCTTC. It specifies CASSQEQAGSYNEQFF.

V gene TRBV3-1 (or the pseudogene TRBV3-2) combines with J gene TRBJ1-3, with 9 nucleotides matching TRBD1. Per the germline V gene, CDR1 is LGHDT and CDR2 is YNNKEL (reference sequence). The CDR3 is 15 amino acids. After removal of 4 bases from V and 4 bases from J, the junction contained 5 bases not matched to a gene. CDR3 amino acids: CASSPRDRAGNTIYF. Written as DNA, the CDR3 is TGTGCCAGCAGCCCCCGGGACAGGGCGGGAAACACCATATATTTT.